These 4 T cell receptor beta chains share one sample of origin, sequenced in a study of control samples from healthy donors and cancer patients. The data were produced by immunoSEQ multiplex PCR, yet TCRdb's version contains in-frame clones alone and is incomplete. Here the sample spans 150,000 or so clones, just under 95% being singletons. The sample taken for sequencing was PBMCs. All receptors come from a man in his 60s with colorectal cancer.

This rearrangement joins TRBV24-1 to TRBJ1-2, with D maybe TRBD1 (5 bases). Germline V gene data show CDR1 as KGHDR and CDR2 as SFDVKD. V gave up 3 bases and J gave up 2 bases, with 9 bases separating them. The CDR3 sequence is 14 residues long. DNA for the CDR3: TGTGCCACCAGTGATGCGACAGCCAACTATGGCTACACCTTC. This codes for CATSDATANYGYTF.

The chain employs TRBV7-8 and TRBJ1-2; D gene uncertain. CDR3 size: 16 residues. CDR1 SGHVS and CDR2 FQNEAQ come from the germline V gene. Trimming left V 0 bases short and J 4 bases short, with 15 bases between. DNA of the CDR3: TGTGCCAGCAGCTTAGCGAGAGGGTTCATTCCCTATGGCTACACCTTC. Translation gives CASSLARGFIPYGYTF. Filled out from reference TRBV7-8 and TRBJ1-2, the complete variable domain reads GAGVSQSPRYKVAKRGQDVALRCDPISGHVSLFWYQQALGQGPEFLTYFQNEAQLDKSGLPSDRFFAERPEGSVSTLKIQRTQQEDSAVYLCASSLARGFIPYGYTFGSGTRLTVV.

V is TRBV3-1 (or the pseudogene TRBV3-2) and J is TRBJ2-1; 8 bases align to TRBD2. Per germline, CDR1 LGHDT and CDR2 YNNKEL (reference sequence). The CDR3 is made up of 15 amino acids. J lost 2 bases, V lost 0 bases, and 0 bases had no gene match. CDR3 nucleotide sequence: TGTGCCAGCAGCCAAGAGCGGGGGGCCTACAATGAGCAGTTCTTC. This encodes CASSQERGAYNEQFF.

The chain carries TRBV9 and TRBJ2-2; 7 bases are a match to TRBD1. CDR3 length: 15 amino acids. Germline trimming cut 4 bases from V and 4 bases from J; bases unmatched to any gene: 7. In germline, CDR1 is SGDLS, CDR2 YYNGEE. CDR3 DNA: TGTGCCAGCAGCCCTCCCGGGACAGTCACCGGGGAGCTGTTTTTT. Protein: CASSPPGTVTGELFF.